This T cell receptor beta chain appears in the sequencing data of a study of beta chain features in type 1 diabetes. General study findings and limits: More deletions and fewer insertions at VDJ junctions were found in patients with type 1 diabetes. The study found that naive, central memory and Treg TCRB repertoires appeared more similar in patients than in healthy donors. Moderate yet significant TCRB CDR3 shortening was seen in Type 1 diabetes patients in all four CD4+ subsets.

Reverse transcribing all isolated RNA meant expressed TCRB transcripts were sequenced. The repertoire was sequenced with immunoSEQ multiplex PCR; TCRdb's copy has only in-frame clones and lacks some. The data hold hundreds of thousands of clones, with around 15% observed a single time. This clone has only a few counts. Its target is not known. Germline V CDR1 and CDR2: PRHDT, FYEKMQ (reference sequence). V lost 5 bases to trimming and J lost 7 bases, with 15 bases between them. The CDR3 is 13 amino acids. Sorting that relied on CD45RO/CCR7/CD25/CD127/CD95/CD27 yielded CD4+ naive, central memory, regulatory and stem cell-like memory cells. Populations isolated by sorting all had purity greater than 95%.

The chain is built from TRBV13 and TRBJ2-7; D may be TRBD1 or TRBD2 (5 bases each). This sequence originates from a young man with type 1 diabetes. The sample consisted of naive CD4+ T cells from blood. The CDR3 nucleotides are TGTGCCAGCAGCCCTTGGGGCCGGGAAGAGCAGTACTTC. It encodes CASSPWGREEQYF.